This T cell receptor (beta chain) was recorded in a study of T cell repertoires in cytomegalovirus infection. Study-wide context: Both CMV infection and a matching HLA type were indicated by public TCR beta signatures.

Worth noting for this clonotype: What it binds is unknown.

The study, taken as a whole, reports: Ex vivo responses were dominated by HLA-C-restricted CMV-specific TCR beta clonotypes.

Germline lookup yields CDR1 MGHRA and CDR2 YSYEKL. Trimming took 0 bases from V and 4 from J; bases not matched to a gene: 13. The CDR3 contains 18 residues. TCRdb re-called the reads through MiXCR, storing one row per CDR3 protein. Here the sample spans under 120,000 distinct CDR3 sequences, about 40% being singletons. The V gene is TRBV4-1, the J gene TRBJ2-5, with 8 bases fitting TRBD1. The source was CD8+ T cells from cultured PBMCs, collected from culture after CMV antigen stimulation. The source is a human donor in good health (CMV status not recorded). Some clones in this sample may be carry-over from other donors' samples. The CDR3 sequence: CASSQEGAAGGTGETQYF. The CDR3 DNA sequence: TGCGCCAGCAGCCAAGAGGGGGCTGCAGGGGGCACGGGAGAGACCCAGTACTTC.